One sample yielded the 14 T cell receptor beta chains listed below, sequenced in a study of vaccination effects on CD4 cells after COVID-19. For these TCRs, the target antigens are not known. With more than nine days of culture completed, CD4+ T cells were isolated. BNT162b2 vaccine or mRNA-1273 vaccine was given to participants in two doses. The repertoire was sequenced with immunoSEQ multiplex PCR; TCRdb's copy has only in-frame clones and lacks some. Of just under 75,000 clones in the sample, around 67% were seen once. Sequencing used CD4+ T cells from PBMCs cultured without peptide, obtained after COVID-19 vaccination. These receptors came from a human donor who received a COVID-19 vaccine.

The V call is TRBV7-8, the J call TRBJ2-3; 10 nucleotides agree with TRBD1. Per the germline V gene, CDR1 is SGHVS and CDR2 is FQNEAQ. Unmatched junction bases numbered 8, after V lost 5 bases and J lost 0 bases. CDR3 length: 17 residues. The CDR3, as DNA: TGTGCCAGCAGCAAAGGGGGGACAGGGGCGAGCACAGATACGCAGTATTTT. Protein product: CASSKGGTGASTDTQYF.

The chain carries TRBV7-9 and TRBJ1-1; D gene unclear. CDR3 length equals 13 residues. In germline, CDR1 is SEHNR, CDR2 FQNEAQ (reference sequence). With 5 bases removed from V and 1 base from J, the gap between germline ends came to 8 bases. CDR3 protein: CASSTTENTEAFF. DNA of the CDR3: TGTGCCAGCAGCACTACAGAGAACACTGAAGCTTTCTTT.

This clone has a handful of counts. The rearrangement uses TRBV24-1 and TRBJ1-2, with D possibly TRBD1 on 6 matching bases. The V end lost 6 bases, the J end lost 5 bases, and 12 bases lay between the germline ends. This CDR3 is 13 amino acids long. The germline gives CDR1 KGHDR, CDR2 SFDVKD. The CDR3 DNA is TGTGCCACCAGTACACCCGGGACATATGGCTACACCTTC. Translated: CATSTPGTYGYTF.

The rearrangement links TRBV7-2 to TRBJ1-5, with D possibly matching TRBD1 (5 bases). The germline CDR1 and CDR2 sequences are SGHTA and FQGNSA. V lost 2 bases and J lost 5, with 7 bases in between. CDR3 length equals 13 residues. The CDR3 sequence is CASSLSGDQPQHF. In nucleotides, the CDR3 is TGTGCCAGCAGCTTATCGGGGGATCAGCCCCAGCATTTT.

V is TRBV25-1 and J is TRBJ2-1; D might be TRBD1 (5 bases). Germline V gene lookup returns CDR1 MGHDK and CDR2 SYGVNS. The CDR3 covers 15 residues. V lost 0 bases and J lost 9, with 15 bases in between. The CDR3 spells CASSEYQSRVAEQFF. The CDR3 coding sequence is TGTGCCAGCAGTGAATATCAAAGCAGGGTTGCTGAGCAGTTCTTC. Complete variable domain (other parts from reference TRBV25-1 and TRBJ2-1): EADIYQTPRYLVIGTGKKITLECSQTMGHDKMYWYQQDPGMELHLIHYSYGVNSTEKGDLSSESTVSRIRTEHFPLTLESARPSHTSQYLCASSEYQSRVAEQFFGPGTRLTVL.

In DNA form, the CDR3 reads TGTGCCAGCAGCTCGGACACCGGGACAGGGCTCGAGACCCAGTACTTC. Residues: CASSSDTGTGLETQYF. V is TRBV7-6 and J is TRBJ2-5, with TRBD1 identical over 9 bases. Germline lookup yields CDR1 SGHVS and CDR2 FNYEAQ. V gave up 4 bases and J gave up 5 bases; unmatched junction bases: 11. This CDR3 spans 16 amino acids.

The V gene is TRBV7-2, the J gene TRBJ2-3, with D possibly matching TRBD1 (6 bases). The CDR3 runs to 15 residues. Trimming removed 1 base from V and 5 bases from J, with 13 bases in between. CDR1 is SGHTA and CDR2 is FQGNSA in the germline V gene. The CDR3 DNA is TGTGCCAGCAGCTTAGGAGGGAAGGGGGAAGATACGCAGTATTTT. It yields the protein CASSLGGKGEDTQYF.

The gene calls are TRBV19 and TRBJ1-1; no firm D call. The CDR3 runs to 14 residues. The V gene lost 5 bases and the J gene lost 0 bases, with 10 bases spanning the gap. CDR1 and CDR2 (germline): LNHDA, SQIVND (reference sequence). CDR3: CASSGRSMNTEAFF. The DNA of the CDR3 is TGTGCCAGTAGTGGCCGATCCATGAACACTGAAGCTTTCTTT.

The V and J genes are TRBV6-2 or TRBV6-3 and TRBJ1-2; 7 nucleotides line up with TRBD1. From germline, CDR1 is MNHEY and CDR2 SVGEGT. The CDR3 extends over 16 amino acids. V dropped 5 bases and J dropped 6; count of bases not matched to a gene: 15. The CDR3 nucleotides read TGTGCCAGCAGTCATTCCGGGACAGAAATTGGGGATGGCTACACCTTC. Translating gives CASSHSGTEIGDGYTF.

V gene TRBV2 combines with J gene TRBJ1-2, with a tentative D call TRBD1 (6 bases). Looked up from germline, CDR1 is SNHLY and CDR2 is FYNNEI. V lost 5 bases and J 7 bases, leaving 14 bases between the germline ends. The CDR3 runs to 13 residues. The CDR3 region is CASSRSQGGGYTF. CDR3 DNA: TGTGCCAGCAGTAGATCACAGGGCGGTGGCTACACCTTC.

This rearrangement joins TRBV5-5 to TRBJ2-2; D is unclear. With 1 base removed from V and 0 bases from J, the gap between germline ends came to 7 bases. The CDR3 runs 15 residues. Germline V gene lookup returns CDR1 SGHKS and CDR2 YYEKEE (reference sequence). The CDR3, as DNA: TGTGCCAGCAGCTTGAGCATAACGAACACCGGGGAGCTGTTTTTT. Translated: CASSLSITNTGELFF.

Here the CDR3 DNA reads TGTGCCAGCAGTTTAGATAGCGGGGTCCTGCAGTTCTTC. Protein: CASSLDSGVLQFF. The genes are TRBV27 and TRBJ2-1, with 8 positions matching TRBD2. The CDR3 sequence is 13 residues long. Germline CDR1 and CDR2: MNHEY and SMNVEV (reference sequence). J was trimmed by 12 bases and V by 2 bases; bases with no gene match: 6.

V and J are TRBV5-1 and TRBJ2-1, with 11 bases identical to TRBD2. CDR1 is SGHRS and CDR2 is YFSETQ in the germline V gene. The CDR3 is 16 amino acids. V lost 4 bases, J lost 6 bases, and 9 bases stayed unmatched. The CDR3 DNA follows: TGCGCCAGCAGCCTACTTAGCGGGGGGGCCAGCAATGAGCAGTTCTTC. Amino acid sequence: CASSLLSGGASNEQFF.

Notes on this clone: The junction departs from germline at one end; a sequencing error may be responsible. The rearrangement joins TRBV24-1 to TRBJ1-2; D may be TRBD1 (5 bases). The CDR3 sequence is 14 residues long. Germline V CDR1 and CDR2: KGHDR, SFDVKD. The CDR3 loop is CATNDGAANYGYTF. DNA for the CDR3: TGTGCCACCAATGATGGGGCAGCTAACTATGGCTACACCTTC.